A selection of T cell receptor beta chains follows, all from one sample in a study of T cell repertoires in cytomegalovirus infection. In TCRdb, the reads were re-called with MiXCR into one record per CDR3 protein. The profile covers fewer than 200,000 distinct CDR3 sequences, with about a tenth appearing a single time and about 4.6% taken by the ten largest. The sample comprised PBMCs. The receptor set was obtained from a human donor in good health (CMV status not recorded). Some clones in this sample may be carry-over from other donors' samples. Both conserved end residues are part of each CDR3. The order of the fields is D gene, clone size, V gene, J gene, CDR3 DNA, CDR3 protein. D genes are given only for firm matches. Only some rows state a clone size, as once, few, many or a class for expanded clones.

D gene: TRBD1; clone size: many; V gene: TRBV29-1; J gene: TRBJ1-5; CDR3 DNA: TGCAGCGCCGGTGGGACAGGTGATCAGCCCCAGCATTTT; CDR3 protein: CSAGGTGDQPQHF
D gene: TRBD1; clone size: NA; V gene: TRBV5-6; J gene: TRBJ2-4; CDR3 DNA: TGTGCCAGCACCTCAGACAGGGGTGACATTCAGTACTTC; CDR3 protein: CASTSDRGDIQYF
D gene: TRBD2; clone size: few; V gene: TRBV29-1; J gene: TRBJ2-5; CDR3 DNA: TGCAGCGTTGAAGGAGCGGGAGATTCTTGGGGGACCCAGTACTTC; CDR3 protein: CSVEGAGDSWGTQYF
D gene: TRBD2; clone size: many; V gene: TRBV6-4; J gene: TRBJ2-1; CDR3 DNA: TGTGCCAGCAGTGAACGGACTAGCGGGAGCTCCTACAATGAGCAGTTCTTC; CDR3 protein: CASSERTSGSSYNEQFF
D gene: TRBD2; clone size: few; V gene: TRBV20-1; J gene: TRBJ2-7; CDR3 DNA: TGCAGTGCAACCGCTCCTAGCGGGGGGTACGAGCAGTACTTC; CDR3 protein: CSATAPSGGYEQYF
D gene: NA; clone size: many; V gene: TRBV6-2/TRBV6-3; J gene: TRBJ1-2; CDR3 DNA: TGTGCCAGCAGGACTAGACAGGACTATGGCTACACCTTC; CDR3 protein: CASRTRQDYGYTF
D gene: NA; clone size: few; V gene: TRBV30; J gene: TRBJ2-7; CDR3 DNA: TGTGCCTCTCAGGGGCACACACCCTACGAGCAGTACTTC; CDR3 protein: CASQGHTPYEQYF
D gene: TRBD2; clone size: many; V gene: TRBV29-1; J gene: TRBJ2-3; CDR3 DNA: TGCAGCGTTGAAGCGGGGGGGGCCACAGATACGCAGTATTTT; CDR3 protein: CSVEAGGATDTQYF
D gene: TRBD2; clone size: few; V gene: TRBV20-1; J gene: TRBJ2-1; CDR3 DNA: TGCAGTGCTAGAGATGGCGGGAGCTTGAATGAGCAGTTCTTC; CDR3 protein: CSARDGGSLNEQFF
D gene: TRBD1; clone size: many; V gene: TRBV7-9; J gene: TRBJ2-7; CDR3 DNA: TGTGCCAGCAGCAACCCGGGACAGGGGGTTGAAGAGCAGTACTTC; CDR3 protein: CASSNPGQGVEEQYF
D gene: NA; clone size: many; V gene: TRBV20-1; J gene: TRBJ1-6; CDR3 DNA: TGCAGTGCTAGAGACACAGGGAGTTCACCCCTCCACTTT; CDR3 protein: CSARDTGSSPLHF
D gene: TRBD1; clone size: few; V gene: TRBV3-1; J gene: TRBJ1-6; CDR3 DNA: TGTGCCAGCAGCCAAGTTCACAGGGGGCCTAATTCACCCCTCCACTTT; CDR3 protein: CASSQVHRGPNSPLHF
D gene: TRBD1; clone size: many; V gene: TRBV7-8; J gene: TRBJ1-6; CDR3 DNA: TGTGCCAGCAGCCGCACGACAGGGGGTGGGTCACCCCTCCACTTT; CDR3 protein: CASSRTTGGGSPLHF
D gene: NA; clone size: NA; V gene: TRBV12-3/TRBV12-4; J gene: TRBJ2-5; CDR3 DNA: TGTGCCAGCAGTTTAGGGAGTAATAGAGAAGAGACCCAGTACTTC; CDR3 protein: CASSLGSNREETQYF
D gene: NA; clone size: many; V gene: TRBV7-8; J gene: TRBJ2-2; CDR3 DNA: TGTGCCAGCAGGGGGACCGGCCTGAACACCGGGGAGCTGTTTTTT; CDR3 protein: CASRGTGLNTGELFF
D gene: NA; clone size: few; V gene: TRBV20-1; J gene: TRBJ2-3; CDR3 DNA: TGCAGTGCTAGTTCAGGAGGCACAGATACGCAGTATTTT; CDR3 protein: CSASSGGTDTQYF
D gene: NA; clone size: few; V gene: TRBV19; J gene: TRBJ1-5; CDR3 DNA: TGTGCCAGTAGTATAACCCAGCCGAATCAGCCCCAGCATTTT; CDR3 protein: CASSITQPNQPQHF
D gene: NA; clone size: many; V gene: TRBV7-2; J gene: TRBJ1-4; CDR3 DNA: TGTGCCAGCAGCTTATCTACCAGGGGTGAAAAACTGTTTTTT; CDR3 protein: CASSLSTRGEKLFF
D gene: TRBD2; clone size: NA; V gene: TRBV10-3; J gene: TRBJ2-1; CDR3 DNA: TGTGCCATCAGGCGGACTAGGCCCTACAATGAGCAGTTCTTC; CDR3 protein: CAIRRTRPYNEQFF
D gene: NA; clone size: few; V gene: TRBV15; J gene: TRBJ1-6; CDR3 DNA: TGTGCCACCAGCAGAGATTCTAGGGAACACTCACCCCTCCACTTT; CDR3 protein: CATSRDSREHSPLHF
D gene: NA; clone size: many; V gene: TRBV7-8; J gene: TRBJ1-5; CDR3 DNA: TGTGCCAGCAGCTGGGGACCCGGAGGGAATCAGCCCCAGCATTTT; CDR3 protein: CASSWGPGGNQPQHF
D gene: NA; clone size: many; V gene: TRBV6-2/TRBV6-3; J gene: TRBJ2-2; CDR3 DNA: TGTGCCAGCAGTGGGCGAACTAGTCCTCGAAACACCGGGGAGCTGTTTTTT; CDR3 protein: CASSGRTSPRNTGELFF
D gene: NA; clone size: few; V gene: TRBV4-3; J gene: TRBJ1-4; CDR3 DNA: TGCGCCAGCAGCCAAAGTAATCCTCCTAATGAAAAACTGTTTTTT; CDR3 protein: CASSQSNPPNEKLFF
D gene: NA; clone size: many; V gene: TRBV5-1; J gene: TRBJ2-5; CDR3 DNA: TGCGCCAGCAGCCTACTCGGGCAGCGGTCGAGAGAGACCCAGTACTTC; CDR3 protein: CASSLLGQRSRETQYF
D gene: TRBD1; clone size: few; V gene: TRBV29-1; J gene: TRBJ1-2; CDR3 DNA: TGCAGCGTTGATGCGACAGGGGAAAGGGGTTCTAACTATGGCTACACCTTC; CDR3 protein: CSVDATGERGSNYGYTF
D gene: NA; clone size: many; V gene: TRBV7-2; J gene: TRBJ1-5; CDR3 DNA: TGTGCCAGCAGCTTAGCGGGGGATCAGCCCCAGCATTTT; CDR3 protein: CASSLAGDQPQHF
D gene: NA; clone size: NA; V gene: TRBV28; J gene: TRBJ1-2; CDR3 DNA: TGTGCCAGCAGTTTCGGGGAATATGGCTACACCTTC; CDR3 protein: CASSFGEYGYTF
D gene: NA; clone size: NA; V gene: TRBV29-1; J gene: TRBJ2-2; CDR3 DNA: TGCAGCGCTAAGACAAGGCGGGACGGGGAGCTGTTTTTT; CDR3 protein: CSAKTRRDGELFF
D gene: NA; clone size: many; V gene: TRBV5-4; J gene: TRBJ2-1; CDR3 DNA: TGTGCCAGCAGCACCGGAGGGTACAGCTCCTACAATGAGCAGTTCTTC; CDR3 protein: CASSTGGYSSYNEQFF
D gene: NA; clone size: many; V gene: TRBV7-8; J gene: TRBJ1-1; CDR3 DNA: TGTGCCAGCAGCTTAGGGTGGTGGGAAAGGGACACTGAAGCTTTCTTT; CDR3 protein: CASSLGWWERDTEAFF
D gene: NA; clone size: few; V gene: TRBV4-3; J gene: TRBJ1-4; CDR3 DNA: TGCGCCAGCAGCCAAGATGTCAGGCCCGGGAGAGATGAAAAACTGTTTTTT; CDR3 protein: CASSQDVRPGRDEKLFF
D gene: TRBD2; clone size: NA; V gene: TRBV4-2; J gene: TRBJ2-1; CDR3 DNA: TGTGCCAGCAGCCAAGTTAGCGGGACCTCCCGTGAGCAGTTCTTC; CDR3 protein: CASSQVSGTSREQFF
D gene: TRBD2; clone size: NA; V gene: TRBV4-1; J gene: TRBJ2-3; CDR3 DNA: TGCGCCAGCAGCAACCGACGGGGGGGCACAGATACGCAGTATTTT; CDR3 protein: CASSNRRGGTDTQYF
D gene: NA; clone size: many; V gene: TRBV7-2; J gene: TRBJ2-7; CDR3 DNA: TGTGCCAGCAGCTTAGGGGGGTACTCCTACGAGCAGTACTTC; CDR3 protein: CASSLGGYSYEQYF
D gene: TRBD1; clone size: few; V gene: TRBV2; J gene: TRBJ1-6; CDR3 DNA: TGTGCCAGCAGTGCGGACAGGGGGACCCTCCACTTT; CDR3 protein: CASSADRGTLHF
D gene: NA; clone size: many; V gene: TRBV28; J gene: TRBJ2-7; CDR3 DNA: TGTGCCAGCAGTGAGGACAACGAGCAGTACTTC; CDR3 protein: CASSEDNEQYF
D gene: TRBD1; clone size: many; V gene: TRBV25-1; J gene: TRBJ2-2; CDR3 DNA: TGTGCCAGCAGCCCGACGGGGACAGGGGGCACCGGGGAGCTGTTTTTT; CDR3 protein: CASSPTGTGGTGELFF
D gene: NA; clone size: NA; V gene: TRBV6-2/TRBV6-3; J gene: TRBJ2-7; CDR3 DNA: TGTGCCAGCAGTTTTGGACTACCGGTAGTTTACGAGCAGTACTTC; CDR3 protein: CASSFGLPVVYEQYF
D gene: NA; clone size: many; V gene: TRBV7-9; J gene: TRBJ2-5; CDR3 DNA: TGTGCCAGCAGCTTAGCAGCAGGAGAGACCCAGTACTTC; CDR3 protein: CASSLAAGETQYF
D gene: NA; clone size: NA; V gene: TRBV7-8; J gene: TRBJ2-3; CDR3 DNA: TGTGCCAGCAGCTTGGGGTGGCGGGAGCAGTATTTT; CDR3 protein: CASSLGWREQYF
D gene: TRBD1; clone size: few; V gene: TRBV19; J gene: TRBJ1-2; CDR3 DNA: TGTGCCAGTAGTACTGGACAGGGTGGCTACACCTTC; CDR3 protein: CASSTGQGGYTF
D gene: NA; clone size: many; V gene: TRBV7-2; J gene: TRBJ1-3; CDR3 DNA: TGTGCCAGCAGCTTATCCGGTCCCACTGGAAACACCATATATTTT; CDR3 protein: CASSLSGPTGNTIYF
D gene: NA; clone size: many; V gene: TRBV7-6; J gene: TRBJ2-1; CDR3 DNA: TGTGCCAGCAGCGACGATATCTATGAGCAGTTCTTC; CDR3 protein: CASSDDIYEQFF
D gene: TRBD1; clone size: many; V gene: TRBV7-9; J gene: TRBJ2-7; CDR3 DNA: TGTGCCAGCAGCCCGGCCGGGACAGGAACCTACGAGCAGTACTTC; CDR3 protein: CASSPAGTGTYEQYF
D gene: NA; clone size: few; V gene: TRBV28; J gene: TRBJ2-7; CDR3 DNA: TGTGCCACCCGACCCGGGGAGCCCCACGAGCAGTACTTC; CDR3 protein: CATRPGEPHEQYF
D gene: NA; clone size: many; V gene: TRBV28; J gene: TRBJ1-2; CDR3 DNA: TGTGCCAGCAGTTATCCCCGAGCAAATGGCTACACCTTC; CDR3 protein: CASSYPRANGYTF
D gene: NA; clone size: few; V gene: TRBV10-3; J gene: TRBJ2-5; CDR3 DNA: TGTGCCATCAGTGGGAACAGTCAAGAGACCCAGTACTTC; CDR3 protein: CAISGNSQETQYF
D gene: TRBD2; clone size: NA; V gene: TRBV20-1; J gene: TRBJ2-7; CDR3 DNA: TGCAGTGCTAGTAGGAGCGGGACGACCTACGAGCAGTACTTC; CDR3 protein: CSASRSGTTYEQYF
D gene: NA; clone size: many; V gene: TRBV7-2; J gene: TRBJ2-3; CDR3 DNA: TGTGCCAGCAGCTTAGTGGGGATGACCACAGATACGCAGTATTTT; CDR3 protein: CASSLVGMTTDTQYF
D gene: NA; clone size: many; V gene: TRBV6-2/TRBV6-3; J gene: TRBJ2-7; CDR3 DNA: TGTGCCAGCAGTCTTCTAAATACCCCTTCCTACGAGCAGTACTTC; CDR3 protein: CASSLLNTPSYEQYF
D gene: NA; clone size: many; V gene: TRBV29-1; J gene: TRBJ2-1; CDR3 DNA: TGCAGCGTTGAAGGAACCCAGGATACCCCCTACAATGAGCAGTTCTTC; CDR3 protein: CSVEGTQDTPYNEQFF
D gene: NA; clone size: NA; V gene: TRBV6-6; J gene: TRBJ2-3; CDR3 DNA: TGTGCCAGCAGAAGGAGCGGAGGCACAGATACGCAGTATTTT; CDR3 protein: CASRRSGGTDTQYF
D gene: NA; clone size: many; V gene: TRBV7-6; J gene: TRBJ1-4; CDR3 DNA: TGTGCCAGCAGCTTAGGGTCCGAAAAACTGTTTTTT; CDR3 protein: CASSLGSEKLFF